This T cell receptor beta chain was recovered during a study of blood T cells in healthy people across ages. Next came a second PCR, run for about 7 to 12 cycles, which used a sample-barcoded 5' primer along with a J-beta primer mix. MiXCR, run by TCRdb on the 5' RACE reads, gives a single entry per CDR3 protein. Of some 930,000 distinct CDR3 sequences in the sample, under 35% were seen once. Separately, the same data were catalogued under a study of T cells of mothers and their children.

This sequence originates from a middle-aged woman in good health. The sample taken for sequencing was blood.

The CDR3 DNA follows: TGCAGTGCTAGAGATGAGGTCTCTGGGGCCAACGTCCTGACTTTC. This codes for CSARDEVSGANVLTF. This chain connects TRBV20-1 to TRBJ2-6; D gene uncertain. Germline CDR1 is DFQATT and CDR2 is SNEGSKA (reference sequence). This CDR3 is 15 amino acids long. V was cut by 0 bases and J by 0 bases, with 6 bases left in between.